A single sample gave rise to the 23 T cell receptor beta chains below, sequenced in a study of cytomegalovirus exposure and HLA in healthy donors. PCR involved 60 Vbeta and 13 Jbeta primers. The method was immunoSEQ multiplex PCR; TCRdb's version includes in-frame clones alone and lacks a portion of them. This sample has around 150,000 clones, with around four fifths found just once. What was sequenced was PBMCs. These receptor sequences come from a woman aged 18-29 years in good health and CMV-seronegative.

This rearrangement joins TRBV5-4 to TRBJ2-2; 10 nucleotides line up with TRBD2. The germline V gene has CDR1 SGHNT and CDR2 YYREEE (reference sequence). The V and J ends lost 4 bases and 8 bases, in that order; junction bases with no gene match: 11. This CDR3 has 16 amino acids. The DNA of the CDR3 is TGTGCCAGCAGCCTGTCGAGCGGGGGGGCGTGGGGGGAGCTGTTTTTT. It translates to CASSLSSGGAWGELFF.

The chain couples TRBV15 to TRBJ2-1, with D uncertain. V was trimmed by 0 bases and J by 2 bases, leaving 14 bases between them. Germline CDR1 reads LNHNV; CDR2 reads YYDKDF (reference sequence). The CDR3 runs 17 residues. DNA of the CDR3: TGTGCCACCAGCAGAGAGATGAGTCTGAACCCCTACAATGAGCAGTTCTTC. Translating it yields CATSREMSLNPYNEQFF. The variable domain in full, with the rest retrieved from reference TRBV15 and TRBJ2-1, is DAMVIQNPRYQVTQFGKPVTLSCSQTLNHNVMYWYQQKSSQAPKLLFHYYDKDFNNEADTPDNFQSRRPNTSFCFLDIRSPGLGDTAMYLCATSREMSLNPYNEQFFGPGTRLTVL.

This chain links TRBV15 with TRBJ2-7; D is perhaps TRBD2 (7 bases). Trimming left V 1 base short and J 5 bases short, with 9 bases between. The germline gives CDR1 LNHNV, CDR2 YYDKDF (reference sequence). The length of the CDR3 is 13 residues. CDR3 sequence: CATSRAGGHEQYF. Written as DNA, the CDR3 is TGTGCCACCAGCAGAGCGGGGGGCCACGAGCAGTACTTC.

CDR3 coding DNA: TGTGCCAGCAGTCTCTACGACAGTAGGGAGACCCAGTACTTC. Its translation: CASSLYDSRETQYF. The V call is TRBV27, the J call TRBJ2-5; D is perhaps TRBD1 (5 bases). The CDR3 spans 14 residues. Trimming took 5 bases from V and 5 from J, leaving 15 bases between them. Germline loops: CDR1 MNHEY, CDR2 SMNVEV (reference sequence).

This clone was found once. The chain employs TRBV2 and TRBJ2-6; D is undetermined. Germline assignment: CDR1 SNHLY and CDR2 FYNNEI. V lost 1 base, J lost 3 bases, and 7 bases lay in between. CDR3 length: 15 amino acids. The CDR3 DNA is TGTGCCAGCAGTGAAGGAGTCTATGGGGCCAACGTCCTGACTTTC. This sequence encodes CASSEGVYGANVLTF.

The chain uses TRBV6-5 and TRBJ1-2; D call uncertain. The CDR3 totals 13 residues. V lost 6 bases, J lost 4 bases, and 12 bases lay in between. The germline V gene has CDR1 MNHEY and CDR2 SVGAGI. The CDR3 DNA follows: TGTGCCAGCAGGCAACAGCGGACCTATGGCTACACCTTC. Its translation is CASRQQRTYGYTF.

V and J are TRBV7-8 and TRBJ2-2, with TRBD2 identical over 9 bases. The CDR3 totals 17 residues. Germline V CDR1 and CDR2: SGHVS, FQNEAQ. Trimming cost V 7 bases and J 7 bases; bases outside gene matches: 16. CDR3 bases: TGTGCCAGCACCCCCACGGGGGCGGGGGGGCGAATCGGGGAGCTGTTTTTT. It specifies CASTPTGAGGRIGELFF.

V gene TRBV6-5 combines with J gene TRBJ2-7; D possibly corresponds to TRBD1 (6 bases). CDR1 is MNHEY, CDR2 SVGAGI, per germline. V was shortened by 0 bases and J by 7 bases, with 16 bases between the two germline ends. The CDR3 consists of 15 residues. Written as DNA, the CDR3 is TGTGCCAGCAGTTACTCGAATTCAGAAGGGGGTGAGCAGTACTTC. Protein product: CASSYSNSEGGEQYF.

This CDR3 is CASTVRPWGEEETQYF. The CDR3, as DNA: TGTGCCAGCACCGTCAGACCTTGGGGAGAGGAGGAGACCCAGTACTTC. The rearrangement uses TRBV7-6 and TRBJ2-5; possibly TRBD2 for D (5 bases). CDR1 is SGHVS, CDR2 FNYEAQ, per germline. This CDR3 spans 16 amino acids. V lost 7 bases to trimming and J lost 5 bases, with 23 bases between them.

V gene TRBV28 combines with J gene TRBJ1-1; possible D gene TRBD1, 6 bases. Germline V gene data show CDR1 as MDHEN and CDR2 as SYDVKM. V was cut by 5 bases and J by 1 base, with 14 bases left in between. The CDR3 is 15 residues long. CDR3 in DNA: TGTGCCAGCAGTCACACCCGGACAGAGAACACTGAAGCTTTCTTT. Translation gives CASSHTRTENTEAFF.

The chain is built from TRBV9 and TRBJ1-1; the D gene is possibly TRBD1 (5 bases). Germline V lookup: CDR1 SGDLS, CDR2 YYNGEE. V lost 0 bases, J lost 4 bases, and 19 bases lay in between. CDR3 size: 17 residues. CDR3 sequence (DNA): TGTGCCAGCAGCGTAGGACAGACACAATCAGGTAGCACTGAAGCTTTCTTT. As protein: CASSVGQTQSGSTEAFF.

The chain carries TRBV18 and TRBJ1-3; possibly TRBD1 for D (6 bases). The CDR3 has 20 amino acids. V was clipped by 1 base and J by 2 bases, with 24 bases between them. Germline V gives CDR1 KGHSH, CDR2 LQKENI. The CDR3: CASSPLVLRGKAVPGNTIYF. The CDR3 coding sequence is TGTGCCAGCTCACCACTTGTCCTCAGGGGTAAGGCCGTCCCTGGAAACACCATATATTTT.

This rearrangement joins TRBV6-5 to TRBJ1-5; 7 bases are shared with TRBD1. The CDR3 has 14 residues. Germline CDR1 is MNHEY and CDR2 is SVGAGI. With V trimmed by 6 bases and J by 3 bases, 5 bases remained unmatched. CDR3 nucleotides: TGTGCCAGCAGCGATGGGACAGTCAATCAGCCCCAGCATTTT. It yields the protein CASSDGTVNQPQHF.

This chain links TRBV6-6 with TRBJ1-4; TRBD1 is a possible D gene (5 bases). This CDR3 is built from 15 residues. V gave up 2 bases and J gave up 8 bases, with 15 bases separating them. Germline CDR1 MNHNY, CDR2 SVGAGI (reference sequence). As DNA, the CDR3 is TGTGCCAGCAGTTACGGATCAGGACACGAGGAAAAACTGTTTTTT. The encoded protein is CASSYGSGHEEKLFF.

This rearrangement joins TRBV2 to TRBJ1-5; D might be TRBD1 (5 bases). V was clipped by 5 bases and J by 4 bases, with 12 bases between them. This CDR3 has 14 residues. Germline CDR1 reads SNHLY; CDR2 reads FYNNEI. The CDR3 DNA reads TGTGCCAGCAGTCCTGCCGACAGTAATCAGCCCCAGCATTTT. This translates into CASSPADSNQPQHF.

This chain joins TRBV4-1 and TRBJ2-3; 7 nucleotides line up with TRBD1. CDR3 length equals 17 residues. Looked up from germline, CDR1 is MGHRA and CDR2 is YSYEKL. V gave up 2 bases and J gave up 2 bases; unmatched junction bases: 10. DNA for the CDR3: TGCGCCAGCAGCCAAATAACCGGGACAGCGATCACAGATACGCAGTATTTT. It specifies CASSQITGTAITDTQYF.

V gene TRBV4-1 combines with J gene TRBJ2-7; TRBD1 is a possible D gene (5 bases). The CDR3 runs to 13 residues. The V and J ends lost 6 bases and 0 bases respectively, with 9 bases between them. The germline CDR1 and CDR2 sequences are MGHRA and YSYEKL. Here the CDR3 reads CASSQGYSYEQYF. CDR3 sequence (DNA): TGCGCCAGCAGTCAGGGATACTCCTACGAGCAGTACTTC.

This chain connects TRBV25-1 to TRBJ1-1, with 7 bases matching TRBD1. Germline CDR1 and CDR2: MGHDK and SYGVNS. CDR3 length equals 14 residues. The V segment lost 3 bases and the J segment 4 bases; nucleotides outside the gene matches: 5. The CDR3 protein is CASSESSGGTEAFF. In DNA, the CDR3 is TGTGCCAGCAGTGAGTCGTCAGGGGGCACTGAAGCTTTCTTT.

In this sample, this clone turned up once. V is TRBV7-2 and J is TRBJ2-1, with a possible D match to TRBD1 (5 bases). This CDR3 comprises 15 residues. CDR1 and CDR2 from the germline V gene are SGHTA and FQGNSA. The V end was cut by 4 bases, the J end by 4 bases, with 14 bases between. CDR3 in amino acids: CASSSTGNPYNEQFF. DNA for the CDR3: TGTGCCAGCAGCTCAACAGGTAACCCTTACAATGAGCAGTTCTTC.

The rearrangement uses TRBV6-5 and TRBJ2-7; a possible D gene is TRBD1 (6 bases). V lost 6 bases and J lost 3, with 12 bases in between. CDR1 and CDR2 from the germline V gene are MNHEY and SVGAGI. This CDR3 spans 13 amino acids. The CDR3 region is CASRRSGDYEQYF. CDR3 sequence (DNA): TGTGCCAGCAGACGCTCAGGGGACTACGAGCAGTACTTC.

This chain connects TRBV5-1 to TRBJ1-4; TRBD1 matches 8 bases. This CDR3 comprises 18 residues. The trim removed 0 bases at V and 4 bases at J, leaving 11 bases unmatched. CDR1 is SGHRS and CDR2 is YFSETQ in the germline V gene. CDR3 sequence (DNA): TGCGCCAGCAGCTTGGGAGGACAGGGCCGTACATATAATGAAAAACTGTTTTTT. This encodes CASSLGGQGRTYNEKLFF.

V usage is TRBV30 and J usage is TRBJ2-7; a possible D gene is TRBD2 (5 bases). Germline CDR1 and CDR2: GTSNPN and SVGIG (reference sequence). This CDR3 region has 14 residues. Trimming stripped 7 bases from V and 1 base from J, with 17 bases between. The CDR3 spells CASFRGAASYEQYF. CDR3 DNA sequence: TGTGCCTCCTTCCGGGGAGCGGCGTCCTACGAGCAGTACTTC.

This clone is a singleton in its sample. The V call is TRBV6-6, the J call TRBJ2-1, with 7 positions matching TRBD1. This CDR3 comprises 13 residues. The V segment lost 2 bases and the J segment 10 bases; nucleotides outside the gene matches: 5. Germline CDR1 and CDR2: MNHNY and SVGAGI (reference sequence). The CDR3 region is CASSYTQGREQFF. For the CDR3, the DNA is TGTGCCAGCAGTTACACACAGGGGAGAGAGCAGTTCTTC.